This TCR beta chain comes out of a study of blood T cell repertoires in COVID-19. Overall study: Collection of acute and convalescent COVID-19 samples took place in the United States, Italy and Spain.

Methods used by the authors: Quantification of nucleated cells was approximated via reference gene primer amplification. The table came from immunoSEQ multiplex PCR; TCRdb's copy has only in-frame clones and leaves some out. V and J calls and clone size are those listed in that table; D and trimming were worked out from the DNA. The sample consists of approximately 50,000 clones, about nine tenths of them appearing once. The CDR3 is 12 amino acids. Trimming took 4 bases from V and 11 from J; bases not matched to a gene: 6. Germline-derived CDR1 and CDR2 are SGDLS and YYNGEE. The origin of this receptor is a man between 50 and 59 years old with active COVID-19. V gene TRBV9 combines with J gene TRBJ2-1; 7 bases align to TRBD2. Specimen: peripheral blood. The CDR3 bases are TGTGCCAGCAGCCGGGGGGAGTCCCAGCAGTTCTTC. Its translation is CASSRGESQQFF.